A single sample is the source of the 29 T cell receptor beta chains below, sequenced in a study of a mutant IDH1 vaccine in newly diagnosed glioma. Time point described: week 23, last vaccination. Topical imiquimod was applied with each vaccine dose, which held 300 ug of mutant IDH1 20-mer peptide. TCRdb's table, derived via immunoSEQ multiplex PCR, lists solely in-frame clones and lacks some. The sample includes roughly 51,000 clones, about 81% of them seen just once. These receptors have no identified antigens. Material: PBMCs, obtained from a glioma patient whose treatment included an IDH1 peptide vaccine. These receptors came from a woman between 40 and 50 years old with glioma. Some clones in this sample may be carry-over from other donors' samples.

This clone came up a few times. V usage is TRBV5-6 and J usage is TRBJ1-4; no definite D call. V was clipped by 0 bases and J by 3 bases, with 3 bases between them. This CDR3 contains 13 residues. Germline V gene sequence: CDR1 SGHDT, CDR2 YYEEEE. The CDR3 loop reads CASSLGSNEKLFF. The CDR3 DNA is TGTGCCAGCAGCTTGGGGTCTAATGAAAAACTGTTTTTT.

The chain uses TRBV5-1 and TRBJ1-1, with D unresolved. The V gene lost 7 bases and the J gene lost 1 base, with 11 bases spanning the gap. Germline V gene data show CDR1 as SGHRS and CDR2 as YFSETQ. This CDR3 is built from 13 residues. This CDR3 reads CASRGARNTEAFF. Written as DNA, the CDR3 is TGCGCCAGCCGGGGTGCCAGGAACACTGAAGCTTTCTTT.

The CDR3 reads CATSRDGEQYF. CDR3 DNA sequence: TGTGCCACCAGCAGGGACGGAGAGCAGTACTTC. This chain joins TRBV15 and TRBJ2-7; D is ambiguous. V lost 3 bases and J lost 7, with 7 bases in between. CDR3 length equals 11 residues. The germline V gene encodes CDR1 LNHNV and CDR2 YYDKDF (reference sequence).

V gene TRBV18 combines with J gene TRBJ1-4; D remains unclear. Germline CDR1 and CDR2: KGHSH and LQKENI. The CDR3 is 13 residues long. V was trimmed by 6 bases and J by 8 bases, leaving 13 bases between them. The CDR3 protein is CASSPQTAEKLFF. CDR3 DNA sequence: TGTGCCAGCTCGCCGCAGACGGCCGAAAAACTGTTTTTT.

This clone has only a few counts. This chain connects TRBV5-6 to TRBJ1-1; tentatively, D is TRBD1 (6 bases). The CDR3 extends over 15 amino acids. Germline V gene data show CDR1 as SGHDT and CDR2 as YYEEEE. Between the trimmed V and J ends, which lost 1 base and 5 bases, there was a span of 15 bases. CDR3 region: CASSLSQGQVTEAFF. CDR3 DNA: TGTGCCAGCAGCTTGAGTCAGGGGCAGGTTACTGAAGCTTTCTTT. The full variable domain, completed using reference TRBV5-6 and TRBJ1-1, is DAGVTQSPTHLIKTRGQQVTLRCSPKSGHDTVSWYQQALGQGPQFIFQYYEEEERQRGNFPDRFSGHQFPNYSSELNVNALLLGDSALYLCASSLSQGQVTEAFFGQGTRLTVV.

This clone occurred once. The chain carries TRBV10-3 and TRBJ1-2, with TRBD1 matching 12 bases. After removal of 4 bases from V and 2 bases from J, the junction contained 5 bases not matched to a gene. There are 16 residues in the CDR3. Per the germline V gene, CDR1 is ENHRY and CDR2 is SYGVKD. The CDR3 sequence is CAISGGTGGTNYGYTF. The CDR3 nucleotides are TGTGCCATCAGTGGAGGGACAGGGGGCACGAACTATGGCTACACCTTC.

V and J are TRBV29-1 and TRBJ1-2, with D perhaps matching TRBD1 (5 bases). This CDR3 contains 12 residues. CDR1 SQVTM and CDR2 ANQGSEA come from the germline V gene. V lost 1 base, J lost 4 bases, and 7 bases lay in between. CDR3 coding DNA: TGCAGCGTTGAAGCGGGGGGCTATGGCTACACCTTC. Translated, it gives CSVEAGGYGYTF.

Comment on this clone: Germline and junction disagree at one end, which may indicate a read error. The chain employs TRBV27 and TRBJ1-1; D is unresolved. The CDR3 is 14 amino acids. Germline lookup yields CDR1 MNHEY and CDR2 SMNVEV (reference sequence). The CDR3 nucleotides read TGTGCCAGCAGTATATCTACACGGAACACTGAAGCTTTCTTT. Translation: CASSISTRNTEAFF.

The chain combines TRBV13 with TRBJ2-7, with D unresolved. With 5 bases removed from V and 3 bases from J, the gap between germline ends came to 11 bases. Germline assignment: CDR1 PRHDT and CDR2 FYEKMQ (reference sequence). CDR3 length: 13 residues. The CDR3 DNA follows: TGTGCCAGCAGCCCGGTGTCCAGCTACGAGCAGTACTTC. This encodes CASSPVSSYEQYF.

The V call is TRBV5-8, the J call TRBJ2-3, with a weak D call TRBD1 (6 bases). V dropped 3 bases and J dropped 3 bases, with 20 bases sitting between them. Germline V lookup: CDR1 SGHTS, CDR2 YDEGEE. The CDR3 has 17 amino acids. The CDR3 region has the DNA TGTGCCAGCAGCTACCATACAGGGACGGCCGAGACAGATACGCAGTATTTT. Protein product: CASSYHTGTAETDTQYF.

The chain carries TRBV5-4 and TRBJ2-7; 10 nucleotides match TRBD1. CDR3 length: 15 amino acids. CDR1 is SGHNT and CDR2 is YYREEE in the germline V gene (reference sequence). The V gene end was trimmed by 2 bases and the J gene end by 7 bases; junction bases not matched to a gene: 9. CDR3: CASSFRTGGSGEQYF. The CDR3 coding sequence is TGTGCCAGCAGCTTTCGGACAGGGGGAAGTGGTGAGCAGTACTTC.

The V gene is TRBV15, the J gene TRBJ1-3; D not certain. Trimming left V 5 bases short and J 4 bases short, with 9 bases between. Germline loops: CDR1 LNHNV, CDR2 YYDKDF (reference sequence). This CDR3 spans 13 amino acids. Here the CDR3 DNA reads TGTGCCACCAGCCCCGGGGTGGGAAACACCATATATTTT. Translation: CATSPGVGNTIYF.

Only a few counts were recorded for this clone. CDR3 DNA sequence: TGTGCCAGCAGTGAAAGGGGCGCATATAGCAATCAGCCCCAGCATTTT. This encodes CASSERGAYSNQPQHF. The chain joins TRBV2 to TRBJ1-5, with a weak D call TRBD1 (5 bases). The germline V gene has CDR1 SNHLY and CDR2 FYNNEI. This CDR3 is built from 16 residues. The V gene lost 2 bases and the J gene lost 0 bases, with 11 bases spanning the gap.

CDR3 sequence (DNA): TGCGCCAGCAGCTTGTTCGGGACAGGGCACGGCTACACCTTC. This codes for CASSLFGTGHGYTF. This sequence joins TRBV5-1 and TRBJ1-2; 9 positions agree with TRBD1. Germline values: CDR1 SGHRS, CDR2 YFSETQ. The ends lost 1 base at V and 8 bases at J; junction bases unmatched: 6. There are 14 residues in the CDR3.

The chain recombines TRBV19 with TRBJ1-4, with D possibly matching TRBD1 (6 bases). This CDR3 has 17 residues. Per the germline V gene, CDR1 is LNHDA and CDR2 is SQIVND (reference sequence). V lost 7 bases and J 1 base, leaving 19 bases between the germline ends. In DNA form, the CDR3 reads TGTGCCAGTACCTTCAGGGGCCATCCGGGAACTAATGAAAAACTGTTTTTT. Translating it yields CASTFRGHPGTNEKLFF.

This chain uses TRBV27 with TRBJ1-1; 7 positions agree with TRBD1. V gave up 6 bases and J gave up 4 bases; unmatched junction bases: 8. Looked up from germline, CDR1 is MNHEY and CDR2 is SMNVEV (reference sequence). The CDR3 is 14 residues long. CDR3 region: CASRRDRAGTEAFF. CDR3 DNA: TGTGCCAGCAGGAGAGACAGGGCCGGCACTGAAGCTTTCTTT.

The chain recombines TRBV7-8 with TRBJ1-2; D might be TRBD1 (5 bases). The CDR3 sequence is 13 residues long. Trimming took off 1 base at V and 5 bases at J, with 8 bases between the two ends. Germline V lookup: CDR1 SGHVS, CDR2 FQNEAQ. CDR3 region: CASSLGGAYGYTF. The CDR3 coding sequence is TGTGCCAGCAGCTTAGGCGGGGCTTATGGCTACACCTTC.

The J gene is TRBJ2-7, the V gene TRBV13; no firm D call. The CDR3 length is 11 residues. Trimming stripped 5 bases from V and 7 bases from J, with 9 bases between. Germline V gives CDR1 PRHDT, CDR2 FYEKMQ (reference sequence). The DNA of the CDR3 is TGTGCCAGCAGCCGAGGTAAAGAGCAGTACTTC. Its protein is CASSRGKEQYF.

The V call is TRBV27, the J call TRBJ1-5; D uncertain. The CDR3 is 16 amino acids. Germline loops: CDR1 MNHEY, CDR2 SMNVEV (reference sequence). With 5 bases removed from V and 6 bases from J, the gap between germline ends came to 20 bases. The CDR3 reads CASSPRTPDSGQPQHF. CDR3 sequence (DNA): TGTGCCAGCAGTCCGCGGACGCCGGATTCGGGTCAGCCCCAGCATTTT.

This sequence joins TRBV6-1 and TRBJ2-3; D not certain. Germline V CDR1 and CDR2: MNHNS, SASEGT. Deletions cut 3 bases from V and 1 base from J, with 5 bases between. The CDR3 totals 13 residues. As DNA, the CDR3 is TGTGCCAGCAGTGAGCCAGGCACAGATACGCAGTATTTT. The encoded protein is CASSEPGTDTQYF.

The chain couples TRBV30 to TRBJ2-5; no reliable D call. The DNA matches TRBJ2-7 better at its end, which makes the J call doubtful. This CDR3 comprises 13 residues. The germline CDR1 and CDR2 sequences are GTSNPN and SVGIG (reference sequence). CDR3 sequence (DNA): TGTGCTGCTTACCAGCCGGGCTTCTACGAGCAGTACTTC. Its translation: CAAYQPGFYEQYF.

The CDR3 region has the DNA TGTGCCAGTAGTTTTGTACAGGGTTTAAGGAGTAATTCACCCCTCCACTTT. Its translation is CASSFVQGLRSNSPLHF. The rearrangement joins TRBV19 to TRBJ1-6; perhaps TRBD1 as D (6 bases). Germline V gives CDR1 LNHDA, CDR2 SQIVND (reference sequence). V lost 5 bases to trimming and J lost 6 bases, with 20 bases between them. The CDR3 extends over 17 amino acids.

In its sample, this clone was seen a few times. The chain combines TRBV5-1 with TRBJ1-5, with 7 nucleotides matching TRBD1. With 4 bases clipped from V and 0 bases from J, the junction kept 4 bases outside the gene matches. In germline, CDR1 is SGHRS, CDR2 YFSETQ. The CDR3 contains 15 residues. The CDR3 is CASSLQGYSNQPQHF. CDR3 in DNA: TGCGCCAGCAGCCTACAGGGGTATAGCAATCAGCCCCAGCATTTT.

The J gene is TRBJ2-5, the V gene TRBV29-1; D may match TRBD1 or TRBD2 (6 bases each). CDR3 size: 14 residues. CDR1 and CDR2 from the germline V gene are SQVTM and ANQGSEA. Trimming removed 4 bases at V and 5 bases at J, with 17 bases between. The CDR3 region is CSVGQGGLAETQYF. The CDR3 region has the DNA TGCAGCGTTGGACAAGGGGGACTTGCGGAGACCCAGTACTTC.

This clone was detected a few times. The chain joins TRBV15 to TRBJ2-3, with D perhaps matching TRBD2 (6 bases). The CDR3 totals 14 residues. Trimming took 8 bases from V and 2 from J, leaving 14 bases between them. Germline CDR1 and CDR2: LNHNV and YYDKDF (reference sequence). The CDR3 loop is CATRRDSHTDTQYF. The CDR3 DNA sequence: TGTGCCACCCGCCGGGACTCCCACACAGATACGCAGTATTTT.

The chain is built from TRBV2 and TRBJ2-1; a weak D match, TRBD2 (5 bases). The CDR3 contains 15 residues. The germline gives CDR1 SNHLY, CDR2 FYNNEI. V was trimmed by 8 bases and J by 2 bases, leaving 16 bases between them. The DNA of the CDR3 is TGTGCCAGCGGGATTAGCGTCCGGGCCTACAATGAGCAGTTCTTC. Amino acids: CASGISVRAYNEQFF. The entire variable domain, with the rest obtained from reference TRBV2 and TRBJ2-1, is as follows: EPEVTQTPSHQVTQMGQEVILRCVPISNHLYFYWYRQILGQKVEFLVSFYNNEISEKSEIFDDQFSVERPDGSNFTLKIRSTKLEDSAMYFCASGISVRAYNEQFFGPGTRLTVL.

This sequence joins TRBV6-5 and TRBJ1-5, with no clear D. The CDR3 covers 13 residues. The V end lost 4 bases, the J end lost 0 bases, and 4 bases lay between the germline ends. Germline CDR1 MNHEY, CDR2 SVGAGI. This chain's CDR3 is CASSSYSNQPQHF. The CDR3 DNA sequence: TGTGCCAGCAGTTCGTATAGCAATCAGCCCCAGCATTTT.

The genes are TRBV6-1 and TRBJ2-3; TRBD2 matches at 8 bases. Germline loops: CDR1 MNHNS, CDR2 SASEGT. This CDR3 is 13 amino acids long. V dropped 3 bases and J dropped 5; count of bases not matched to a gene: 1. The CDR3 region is CASSDLAGDTQYF. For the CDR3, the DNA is TGTGCCAGCAGTGACCTAGCGGGAGATACGCAGTATTTT.

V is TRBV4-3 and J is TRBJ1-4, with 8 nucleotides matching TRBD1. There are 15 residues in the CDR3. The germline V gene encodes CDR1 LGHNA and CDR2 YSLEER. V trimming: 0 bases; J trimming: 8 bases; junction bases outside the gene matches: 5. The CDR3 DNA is TGCGCCAGCAGCCAAGATCGCAGGGGGCGGGAAAAACTGTTTTTT. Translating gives CASSQDRRGREKLFF.